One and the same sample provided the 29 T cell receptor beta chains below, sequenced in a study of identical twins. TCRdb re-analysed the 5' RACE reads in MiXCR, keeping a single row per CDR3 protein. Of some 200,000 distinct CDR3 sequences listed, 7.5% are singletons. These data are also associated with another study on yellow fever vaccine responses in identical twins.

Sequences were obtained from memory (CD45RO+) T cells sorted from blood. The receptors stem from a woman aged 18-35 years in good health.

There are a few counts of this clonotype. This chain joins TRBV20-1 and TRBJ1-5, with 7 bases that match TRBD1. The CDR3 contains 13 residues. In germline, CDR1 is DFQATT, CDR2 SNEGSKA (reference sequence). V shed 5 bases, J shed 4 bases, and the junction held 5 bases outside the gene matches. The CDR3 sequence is CSAGTGVNQPQHF. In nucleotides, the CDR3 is TGCAGTGCTGGAACAGGGGTAAATCAGCCCCAGCATTTT.

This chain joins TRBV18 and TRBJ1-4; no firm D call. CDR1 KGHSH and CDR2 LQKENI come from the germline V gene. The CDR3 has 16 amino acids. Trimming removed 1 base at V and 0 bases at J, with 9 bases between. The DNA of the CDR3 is TGTGCCAGCTCACCACAGGGTGGGGCAACTAATGAAAAACTGTTTTTT. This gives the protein CASSPQGGATNEKLFF.

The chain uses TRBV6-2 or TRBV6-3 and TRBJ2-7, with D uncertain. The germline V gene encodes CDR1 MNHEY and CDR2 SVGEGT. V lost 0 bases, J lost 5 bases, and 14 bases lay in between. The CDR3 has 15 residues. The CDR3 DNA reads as TGTGCCAGCAGTTACTCGACGGGCAGGTCCAACGAGCAGTACTTC. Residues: CASSYSTGRSNEQYF.

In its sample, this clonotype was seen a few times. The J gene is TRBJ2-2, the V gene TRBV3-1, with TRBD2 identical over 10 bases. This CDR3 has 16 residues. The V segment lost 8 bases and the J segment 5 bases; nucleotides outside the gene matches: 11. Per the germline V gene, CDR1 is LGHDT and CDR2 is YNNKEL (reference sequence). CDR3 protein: CASQALSGRKTGELFF. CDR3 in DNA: TGTGCCAGCCAAGCCCTTAGCGGGAGGAAAACCGGGGAGCTGTTTTTT.

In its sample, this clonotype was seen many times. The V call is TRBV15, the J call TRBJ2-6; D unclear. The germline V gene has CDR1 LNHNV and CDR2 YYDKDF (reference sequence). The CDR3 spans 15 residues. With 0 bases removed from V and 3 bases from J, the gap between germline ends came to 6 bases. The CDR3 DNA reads TGTGCCACCAGCAGAGATCAGGATGGGGCCAACGTCCTGACTTTC. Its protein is CATSRDQDGANVLTF.

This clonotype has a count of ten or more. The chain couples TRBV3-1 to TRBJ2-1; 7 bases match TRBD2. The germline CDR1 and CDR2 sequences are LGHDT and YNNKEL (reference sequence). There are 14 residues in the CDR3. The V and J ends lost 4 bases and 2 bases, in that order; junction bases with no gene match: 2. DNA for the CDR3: TGTGCCAGCAGCCGGGGGGGAACCTACAATGAGCAGTTCTTC. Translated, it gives CASSRGGTYNEQFF.

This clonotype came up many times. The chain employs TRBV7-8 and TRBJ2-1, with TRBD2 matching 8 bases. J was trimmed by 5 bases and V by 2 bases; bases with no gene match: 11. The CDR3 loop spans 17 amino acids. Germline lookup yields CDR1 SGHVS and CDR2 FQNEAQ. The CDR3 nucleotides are TGTGCCAGCAGCTTAAGAGAAGGCGGGAGGTCGCACAATGAGCAGTTCTTC. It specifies CASSLREGGRSHNEQFF.

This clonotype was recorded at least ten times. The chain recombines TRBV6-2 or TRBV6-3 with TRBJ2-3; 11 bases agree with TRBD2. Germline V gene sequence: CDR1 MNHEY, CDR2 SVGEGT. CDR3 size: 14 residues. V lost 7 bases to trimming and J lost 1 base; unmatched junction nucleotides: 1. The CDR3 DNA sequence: TGTGCCAGCAAGGGACTAGCGGGCACAGATACGCAGTATTTT. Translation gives CASKGLAGTDTQYF.

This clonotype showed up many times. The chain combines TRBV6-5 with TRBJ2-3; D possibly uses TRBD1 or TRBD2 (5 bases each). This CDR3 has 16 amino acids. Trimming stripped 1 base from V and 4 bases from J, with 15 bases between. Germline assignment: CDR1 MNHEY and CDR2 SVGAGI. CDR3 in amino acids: CASSYLRERGPDTQYF. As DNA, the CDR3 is TGTGCCAGCAGTTACTTAAGGGAGAGGGGCCCAGATACGCAGTATTTT.

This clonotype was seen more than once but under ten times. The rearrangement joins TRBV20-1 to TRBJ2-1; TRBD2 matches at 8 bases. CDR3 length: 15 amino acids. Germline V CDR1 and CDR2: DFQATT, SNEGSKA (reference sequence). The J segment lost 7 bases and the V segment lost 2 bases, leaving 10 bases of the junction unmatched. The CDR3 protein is CSARNSGGYTNEQFF. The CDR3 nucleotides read TGCAGTGCTAGAAATTCGGGGGGGTACACAAATGAGCAGTTCTTC.

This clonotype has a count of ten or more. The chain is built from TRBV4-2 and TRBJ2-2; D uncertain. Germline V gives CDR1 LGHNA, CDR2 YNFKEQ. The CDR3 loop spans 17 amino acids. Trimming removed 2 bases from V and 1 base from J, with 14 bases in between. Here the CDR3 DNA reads TGTGCCAGCAGCCAAATGCGCCGCCCGGAGAACACCGGGGAGCTGTTTTTT. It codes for CASSQMRRPENTGELFF.

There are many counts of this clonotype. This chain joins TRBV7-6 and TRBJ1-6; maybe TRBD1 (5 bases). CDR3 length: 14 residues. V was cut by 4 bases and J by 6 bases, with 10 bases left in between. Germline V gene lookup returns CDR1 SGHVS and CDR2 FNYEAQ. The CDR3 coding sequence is TGTGCCAGCAGCTCCGGGGGGTCTAATTCACCCCTCCACTTT. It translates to CASSSGGSNSPLHF.

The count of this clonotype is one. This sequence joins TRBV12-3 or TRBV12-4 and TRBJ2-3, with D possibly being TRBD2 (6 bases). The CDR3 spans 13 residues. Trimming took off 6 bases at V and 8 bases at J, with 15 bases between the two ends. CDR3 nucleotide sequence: TGTGCCAGCAGGGGGGGTGTGGGAGGTACGCAGTATTTT. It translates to CASRGGVGGTQYF.

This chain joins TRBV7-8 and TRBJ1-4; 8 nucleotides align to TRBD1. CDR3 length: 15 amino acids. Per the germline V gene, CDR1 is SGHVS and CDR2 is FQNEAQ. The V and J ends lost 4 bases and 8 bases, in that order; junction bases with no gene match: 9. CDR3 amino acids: CASSSGTGLIEKLFF. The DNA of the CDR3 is TGTGCCAGCAGCTCCGGGACAGGCCTTATCGAAAAACTGTTTTTT. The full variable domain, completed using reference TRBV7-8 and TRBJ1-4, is GAGVSQSPRYKVAKRGQDVALRCDPISGHVSLFWYQQALGQGPEFLTYFQNEAQLDKSGLPSDRFFAERPEGSVSTLKIQRTQQEDSAVYLCASSSGTGLIEKLFFGSGTQLSVL.

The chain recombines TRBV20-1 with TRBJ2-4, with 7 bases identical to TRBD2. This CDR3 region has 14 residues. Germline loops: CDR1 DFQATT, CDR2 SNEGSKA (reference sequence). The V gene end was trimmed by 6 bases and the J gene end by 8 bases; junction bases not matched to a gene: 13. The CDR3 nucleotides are TGCAGTGCCTCCCCCGGGGGAGGGTTACACATTCAGTACTTC. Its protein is CSASPGGGLHIQYF.

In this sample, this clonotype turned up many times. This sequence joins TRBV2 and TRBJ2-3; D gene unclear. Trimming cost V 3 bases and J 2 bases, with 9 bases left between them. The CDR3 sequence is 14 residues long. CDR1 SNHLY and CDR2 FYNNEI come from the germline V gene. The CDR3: CASSDKASTDTQYF. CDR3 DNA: TGTGCCAGCAGTGACAAGGCGTCCACAGATACGCAGTATTTT.

The DNA of the CDR3 is TGCGCCGGGTCTAGCGGGAACGGCATCGGGGAGCTGTTTTTT. It yields the protein CAGSSGNGIGELFF. The chain couples TRBV5-1 to TRBJ2-2, with TRBD2 matching over 9 bases. The germline V gene encodes CDR1 SGHRS and CDR2 YFSETQ. With 10 bases clipped from V and 7 bases from J, the junction kept 11 bases outside the gene matches. The CDR3 loop spans 14 amino acids.

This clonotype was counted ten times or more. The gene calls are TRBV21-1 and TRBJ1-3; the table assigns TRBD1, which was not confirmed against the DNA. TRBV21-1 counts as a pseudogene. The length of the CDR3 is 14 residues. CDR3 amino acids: CASINREPGNTIYF. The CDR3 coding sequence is TGTGCCAGCATCAACAGGGAACCTGGAAACACCATATATTTT.

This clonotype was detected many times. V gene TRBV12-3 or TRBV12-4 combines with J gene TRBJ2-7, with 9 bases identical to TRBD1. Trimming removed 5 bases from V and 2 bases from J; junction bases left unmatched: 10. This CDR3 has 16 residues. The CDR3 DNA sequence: TGTGCCAGCAGTCCAGGACAGGGGACAGGGCCCTACGAGCAGTACTTC. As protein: CASSPGQGTGPYEQYF.

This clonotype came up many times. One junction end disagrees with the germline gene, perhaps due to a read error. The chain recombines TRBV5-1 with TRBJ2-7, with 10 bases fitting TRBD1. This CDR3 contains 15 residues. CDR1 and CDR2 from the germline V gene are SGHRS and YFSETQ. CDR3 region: CASSLDRGISYEQYF. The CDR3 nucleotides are TGCGCCAGCAGTTTGGACAGGGGGATCTCCTACGAGCAGTACTTC.

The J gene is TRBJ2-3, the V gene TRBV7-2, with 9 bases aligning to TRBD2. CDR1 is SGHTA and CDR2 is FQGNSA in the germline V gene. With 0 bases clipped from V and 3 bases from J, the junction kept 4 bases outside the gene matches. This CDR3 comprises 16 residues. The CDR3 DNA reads TGTGCCAGCAGCTTAGCGTTGCGGGGGGGGACAGATACGCAGTATTTT. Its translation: CASSLALRGGTDTQYF.

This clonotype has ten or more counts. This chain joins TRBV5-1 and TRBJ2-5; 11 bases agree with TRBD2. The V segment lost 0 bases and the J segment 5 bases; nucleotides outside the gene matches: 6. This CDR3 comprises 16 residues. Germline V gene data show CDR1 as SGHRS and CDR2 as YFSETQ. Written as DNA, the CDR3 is TGCGCCAGCAGCTTGGCACCTAGCGGGGGGTATGAGACCCAGTACTTC. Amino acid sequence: CASSLAPSGGYETQYF. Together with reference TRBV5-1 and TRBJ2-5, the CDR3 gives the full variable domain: KAGVTQTPRYLIKTRGQQVTLSCSPISGHRSVSWYQQTPGQGLQFLFEYFSETQRNKGNFPGRFSGRQFSNSRSEMNVSTLELGDSALYLCASSLAPSGGYETQYFGPGTRLLVL.

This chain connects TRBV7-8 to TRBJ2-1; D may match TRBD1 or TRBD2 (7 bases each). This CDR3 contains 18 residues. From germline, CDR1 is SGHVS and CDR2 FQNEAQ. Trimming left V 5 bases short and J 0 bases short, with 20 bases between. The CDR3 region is CASSPRGGHRSSYNEQFF. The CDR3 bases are TGTGCCAGCAGCCCCAGGGGGGGACACCGTAGCTCCTACAATGAGCAGTTCTTC.

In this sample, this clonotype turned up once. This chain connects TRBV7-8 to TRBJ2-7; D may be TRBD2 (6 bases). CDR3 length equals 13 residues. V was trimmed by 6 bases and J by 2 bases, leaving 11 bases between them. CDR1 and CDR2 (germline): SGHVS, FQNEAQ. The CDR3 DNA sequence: TGTGCCAGCAGTAGAGCGGGTCCCTACGAGCAGTACTTC. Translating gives CASSRAGPYEQYF.

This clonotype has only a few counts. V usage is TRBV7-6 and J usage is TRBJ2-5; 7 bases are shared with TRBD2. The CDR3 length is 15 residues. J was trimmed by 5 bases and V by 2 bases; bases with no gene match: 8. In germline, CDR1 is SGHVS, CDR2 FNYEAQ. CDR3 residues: CASSLKSSGEETQYF. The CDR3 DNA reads TGTGCCAGCAGCTTAAAATCAAGCGGGGAGGAGACCCAGTACTTC.

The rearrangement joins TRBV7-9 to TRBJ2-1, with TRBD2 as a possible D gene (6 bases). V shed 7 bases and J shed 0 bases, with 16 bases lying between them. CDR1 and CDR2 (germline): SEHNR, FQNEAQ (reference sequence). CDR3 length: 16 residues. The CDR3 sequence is CASTSFGLSSYNEQFF. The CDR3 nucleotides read TGTGCCAGCACCTCATTTGGACTAAGCTCCTACAATGAGCAGTTCTTC. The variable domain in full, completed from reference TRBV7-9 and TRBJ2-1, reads DTGVSQNPRHKITKRGQNVTFRCDPISEHNRLYWYRQTLGQGPEFLTYFQNEAQLEKSRLLSDRFSAERPKGSFSTLEIQRTEQGDSAMYLCASTSFGLSSYNEQFFGPGTRLTVL.

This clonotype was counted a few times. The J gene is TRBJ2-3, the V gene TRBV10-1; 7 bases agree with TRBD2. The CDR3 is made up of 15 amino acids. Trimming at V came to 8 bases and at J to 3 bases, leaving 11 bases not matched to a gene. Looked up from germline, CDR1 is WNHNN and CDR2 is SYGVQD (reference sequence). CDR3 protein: CASGVRGSETDTQYF. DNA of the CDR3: TGCGCCAGCGGGGTACGCGGGAGTGAGACAGATACGCAGTATTTT.

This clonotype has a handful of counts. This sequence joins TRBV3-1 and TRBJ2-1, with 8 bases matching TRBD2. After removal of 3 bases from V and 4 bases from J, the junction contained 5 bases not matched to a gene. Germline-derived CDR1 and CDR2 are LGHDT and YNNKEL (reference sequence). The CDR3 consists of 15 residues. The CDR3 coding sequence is TGTGCCAGCAGCCAGCCGGGGGGGGCTTACAATGAGCAGTTCTTC. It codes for CASSQPGGAYNEQFF.

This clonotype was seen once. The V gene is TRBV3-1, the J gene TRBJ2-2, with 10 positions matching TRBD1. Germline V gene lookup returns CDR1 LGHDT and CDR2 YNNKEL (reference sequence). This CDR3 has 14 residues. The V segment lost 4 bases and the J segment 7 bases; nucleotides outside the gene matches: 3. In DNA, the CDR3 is TGTGCCAGCAGCCTCCGGGACAGGGGCGGGGAGCTGTTTTTT. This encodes CASSLRDRGGELFF.